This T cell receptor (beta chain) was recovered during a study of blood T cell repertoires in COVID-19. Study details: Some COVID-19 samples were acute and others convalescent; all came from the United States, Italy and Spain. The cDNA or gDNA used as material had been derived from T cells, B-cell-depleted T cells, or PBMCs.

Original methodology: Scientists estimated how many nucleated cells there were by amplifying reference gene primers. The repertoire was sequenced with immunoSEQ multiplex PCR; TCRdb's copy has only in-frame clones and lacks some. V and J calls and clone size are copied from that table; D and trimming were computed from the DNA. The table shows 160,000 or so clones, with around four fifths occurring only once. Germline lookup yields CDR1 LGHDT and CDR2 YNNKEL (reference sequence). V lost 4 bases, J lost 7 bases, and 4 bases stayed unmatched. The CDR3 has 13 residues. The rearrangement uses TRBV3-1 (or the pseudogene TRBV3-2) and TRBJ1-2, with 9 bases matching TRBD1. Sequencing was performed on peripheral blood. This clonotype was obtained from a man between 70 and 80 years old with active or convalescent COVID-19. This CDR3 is CASSRTGDSGYTF. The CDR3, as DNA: TGTGCCAGCAGCCGGACAGGGGACTCTGGCTACACCTTC.